The 26 T cell receptor beta chains given below trace back to one sample, sequenced in a study of cytomegalovirus exposure and HLA in healthy donors (dated by TCRdb to the late 2010s). Receptor libraries were prepared by the immunoSEQ multiplex PCR assay. TCRdb provides this immuneACCESS table in a form limited to in-frame rearrangements. Some clones are lacking; in checked studies, under half of them reflect an unresolved V gene, and why the rest are absent is not known. The sample contains around 200,000 clones, about 91% of them found a single time. The ten largest account for approximately 2.9% of the sample. Sequencing input: PBMCs. The source of these receptors is a young woman in good health and CMV-seronegative.

This rearrangement joins TRBV7-3 to TRBJ1-1, with 7 bases that match TRBD1. CDR1 and CDR2 (germline): SGHTA, FQGTGA. The CDR3 length is 15 residues. With 3 bases clipped from V and 1 base from J, the junction kept 5 bases outside the gene matches. DNA for the CDR3: TGTGCCAGCAGCTTGACAGGGCAGACGAACACTGAAGCTTTCTTT. Protein sequence: CASSLTGQTNTEAFF.

V and J are TRBV27 and TRBJ2-1; D call uncertain. With 6 bases removed from V and 8 bases from J, the gap between germline ends came to 14 bases. CDR1 is MNHEY, CDR2 SMNVEV, per germline (reference sequence). The CDR3 sequence is 13 residues long. The CDR3 DNA is TGTGCCAGCAGCCTATCCTATGATCATGAGCAGTTCTTC. Translation: CASSLSYDHEQFF.

This chain links TRBV13 with TRBJ2-1, with D uncertain. Trimming pared 4 bases from V and 6 bases from J, leaving 10 bases between. The CDR3 is 13 amino acids. Germline CDR1 PRHDT, CDR2 FYEKMQ (reference sequence). The DNA for the CDR3 is TGTGCCAGCAGCTCGTCAATCGGCAATGAGCAGTTCTTC. It encodes CASSSSIGNEQFF.

The V gene is TRBV7-2, the J gene TRBJ2-7, with 7 bases fitting TRBD1. V was pared by 1 base and J by 4 bases, with 4 bases of the junction left unmatched. CDR3 length equals 14 residues. Germline CDR1 and CDR2: SGHTA and FQGNSA. The CDR3 DNA reads as TGTGCCAGCAGCTTAGGGACACAGGGGTACGAGCAGTACTTC. Amino acid sequence: CASSLGTQGYEQYF. The full variable domain, rest sourced from reference TRBV7-2 and TRBJ2-7, is GAGVSQSPSNKVTEKGKDVELRCDPISGHTALYWYRQSLGQGLEFLIYFQGNSAPDKSGLPSDRFSAERTGGSVSTLTIQRTQQEDSAVYLCASSLGTQGYEQYFGPGTRLTVT.

J is TRBJ1-1 and V is TRBV19, with a possible D match to TRBD1 (5 bases). This CDR3 spans 17 amino acids. Trimming removed 0 bases from V and 1 base from J, with 15 bases in between. CDR1 LNHDA and CDR2 SQIVND come from the germline V gene (reference sequence). CDR3 in DNA: TGTGCCAGTAGTATAGATGGGGGGACCGGTCCGAACACTGAAGCTTTCTTT. This translates into CASSIDGGTGPNTEAFF.

The chain combines TRBV28 with TRBJ2-1, with 12 bases lining up with TRBD2. The CDR3 consists of 18 residues. Germline lookup yields CDR1 MDHEN and CDR2 SYDVKM. V was clipped by 8 bases and J by 0 bases; unmatched bases: 11. As DNA, the CDR3 is TGTGCCAGCCCTACTAGCGGGAGGCCCCCAAGCTCCTACAATGAGCAGTTCTTC. It specifies CASPTSGRPPSSYNEQFF.

The DNA for the CDR3 is TGTGCCAGTACTCAGGCGTACAATGAGCAGTTCTTC. As protein: CASTQAYNEQFF. This sequence joins TRBV2 and TRBJ2-1; D uncertain. The CDR3 is 12 residues long. The V end was cut by 9 bases, the J end by 4 bases, with 10 bases between. CDR1 is SNHLY, CDR2 FYNNEI, per germline.

In this sample, this clone turned up once. The chain employs TRBV18 and TRBJ2-7, with D perhaps matching TRBD1 (6 bases). Looked up from germline, CDR1 is KGHSH and CDR2 is LQKENI. V shed 3 bases and J shed 2 bases, with 8 bases lying between them. The CDR3 sequence is 13 residues long. The CDR3 loop reads CASSPDSTYEQYF. The CDR3 region has the DNA TGTGCCAGCTCACCGGACAGCACCTACGAGCAGTACTTC.

The chain recombines TRBV7-2 with TRBJ1-1; D is unresolved. The germline CDR1 and CDR2 sequences are SGHTA and FQGNSA. This CDR3 region has 13 residues. Trimming removed 5 bases from V and 0 bases from J, with 7 bases in between. The CDR3 spells CASSPPLNTEAFF. CDR3 nucleotide sequence: TGTGCCAGCAGCCCCCCATTGAACACTGAAGCTTTCTTT.

The chain uses TRBV5-4 and TRBJ2-5; D call uncertain. Germline assignment: CDR1 SGHNT and CDR2 YYREEE (reference sequence). V shed 10 bases and J shed 1 base, with 20 bases lying between them. The CDR3 runs to 15 residues. The CDR3 nucleotides are TGTGCCGCGAAAGCCATGTCACAGCCCCAAGAGACCCAGTACTTC. It encodes CAAKAMSQPQETQYF.

The genes are TRBV7-9 and TRBJ2-3; 11 bases map to TRBD1. CDR3 length: 15 amino acids. V lost 7 bases to trimming and J lost 4 bases; unmatched junction nucleotides: 7. Germline V CDR1 and CDR2: SEHNR, FQNEAQ (reference sequence). The CDR3 sequence: CASTPGQGDADTQYF. For the CDR3, the DNA is TGTGCCAGCACTCCGGGACAGGGGGACGCAGATACGCAGTATTTT.

The count of this clone is one. The chain links TRBV11-2 to TRBJ2-7; TRBD2 aligns across 13 bases. Germline V gene data show CDR1 as SGHAT and CDR2 as FQNNGV. The V gene end was trimmed by 1 base and the J gene end by 5 bases; junction bases not matched to a gene: 8. The CDR3 runs to 17 residues. CDR3 loop: CASSLVRTSGRIHEQYF. The CDR3 nucleotides read TGTGCCAGCAGCTTAGTGAGGACTAGCGGGAGAATCCACGAGCAGTACTTC. Supplemented by reference TRBV11-2 and TRBJ2-7, the full variable domain reads EAGVAQSPRYKIIEKRQSVAFWCNPISGHATLYWYQQILGQGPKLLIQFQNNGVVDDSQLPKDRFSAERLKGVDSTLKIQPAKLEDSAVYLCASSLVRTSGRIHEQYFGPGTRLTVT.

This chain joins TRBV27 and TRBJ2-1; 10 bases line up with TRBD2. V was clipped by 3 bases and J by 7 bases; unmatched bases: 12. The length of the CDR3 is 17 residues. Germline V gene data show CDR1 as MNHEY and CDR2 as SMNVEV (reference sequence). CDR3 in amino acids: CASSFLPPSGSDNEQFF. CDR3 nucleotide sequence: TGTGCCAGCAGTTTTTTGCCCCCTAGCGGGAGTGATAATGAGCAGTTCTTC.

This chain links TRBV13 with TRBJ2-2; possibly TRBD1 for D (6 bases). CDR3 length: 14 residues. Trimming shortened V by 3 bases and J by 3 bases, and 8 bases separated the two germline ends. Germline V gene lookup returns CDR1 PRHDT and CDR2 FYEKMQ (reference sequence). In nucleotides, the CDR3 is TGTGCCAGCAGCTTGGCAGGGGACACCGGGGAGCTGTTTTTT. Its translation: CASSLAGDTGELFF.

This rearrangement joins TRBV2 to TRBJ2-1, with 14 bases fitting TRBD2. Per germline, CDR1 SNHLY and CDR2 FYNNEI. CDR3 length: 17 amino acids. After removal of 3 bases from V and 7 bases from J, the junction contained 8 bases not matched to a gene. The CDR3 spells CASSDPRLAGGKNEQFF. CDR3 sequence (DNA): TGTGCCAGCAGTGACCCCCGACTAGCGGGAGGGAAGAATGAGCAGTTCTTC.

The J gene is TRBJ2-2, the V gene TRBV28; tentatively, D is TRBD1 (7 bases). This CDR3 has 14 residues. Germline V gene data show CDR1 as MDHEN and CDR2 as SYDVKM. V gave up 10 bases and J gave up 0 bases, with 12 bases separating them. CDR3 sequence: CATQGGPNTGELFF. The DNA for the CDR3 is TGTGCCACCCAGGGGGGACCGAACACCGGGGAGCTGTTTTTT.

The rearrangement links TRBV27 to TRBJ2-1; 7 nucleotides align to TRBD2. CDR1 MNHEY and CDR2 SMNVEV come from the germline V gene (reference sequence). This CDR3 has 15 amino acids. After removal of 8 bases from V and 6 bases from J, the junction contained 13 bases not matched to a gene. CDR3 protein: CASSPHREVSNEQFF. CDR3 bases: TGTGCCAGCTCGCCGCATCGGGAGGTCAGCAATGAGCAGTTCTTC.

This rearrangement joins TRBV11-2 to TRBJ2-3, with 7 bases matching TRBD2. The J segment lost 3 bases and the V segment lost 0 bases, leaving 9 bases of the junction unmatched. Germline CDR1 SGHAT, CDR2 FQNNGV. CDR3 length: 17 amino acids. CDR3 in amino acids: CASSLDRVGRRTDTQYF. The CDR3, as DNA: TGTGCCAGCAGCTTAGATAGGGTCGGGAGGAGGACAGATACGCAGTATTTT.

The chain links TRBV4-1 to TRBJ2-3; TRBD2 matches at 11 bases. Germline V gene sequence: CDR1 MGHRA, CDR2 YSYEKL. V lost 5 bases, J lost 4 bases, and 8 bases stayed unmatched. The CDR3 length is 16 residues. CDR3 coding DNA: TGCGCCAGCAGCGTCCTAGCGGGAGGTGGGGCAGATACGCAGTATTTT. It specifies CASSVLAGGGADTQYF.

This chain connects TRBV29-1 to TRBJ2-7; 7 bases align to TRBD2. CDR1 and CDR2 from the germline V gene are SQVTM and ANQGSEA. CDR3 length: 13 residues. The V segment lost 8 bases and the J segment 0 bases; nucleotides outside the gene matches: 7. CDR3 residues: CSTRDYDSYEQYF. CDR3 coding DNA: TGCAGCACGAGGGACTACGACTCCTACGAGCAGTACTTC.

The chain combines TRBV15 with TRBJ2-5; tentative D call: TRBD1 (5 bases). CDR1 LNHNV and CDR2 YYDKDF come from the germline V gene (reference sequence). This CDR3 is built from 16 residues. Trimming removed 3 bases at V and 2 bases at J, with 16 bases between. The CDR3 DNA reads as TGTGCCACCAGCAGGTCTTTACAGGTCGGACAAGAGACCCAGTACTTC. Translating gives CATSRSLQVGQETQYF.

The chain links TRBV28 to TRBJ1-2; 8 bases map to TRBD1. Unmatched junction bases numbered 13, after V lost 6 bases and J lost 7 bases. The CDR3 covers 15 residues. Germline-derived CDR1 and CDR2 are MDHEN and SYDVKM. The CDR3 nucleotides read TGTGCCAGCAGACCCCCCACAGGGGGGTATACTGGCTACACCTTC. Translated, it gives CASRPPTGGYTGYTF.

The chain has TRBV28 and TRBJ2-5, with 8 bases lining up with TRBD1. J was trimmed by 4 bases and V by 2 bases; bases with no gene match: 6. Germline values: CDR1 MDHEN, CDR2 SYDVKM. The CDR3 consists of 15 residues. CDR3 region: CASSLTGQGRETQYF. CDR3 DNA sequence: TGTGCCAGCAGTTTAACCGGACAGGGTAGAGAGACCCAGTACTTC.

The chain is built from TRBV5-6 and TRBJ2-2, with 10 bases identical to TRBD1. Germline trimming cut 4 bases from V and 3 bases from J; bases unmatched to any gene: 12. From germline, CDR1 is SGHDT and CDR2 YYEEEE. The CDR3 has 18 residues. The CDR3 spells CASSPTIRQGADTGELFF. The CDR3, as DNA: TGTGCCAGCAGCCCTACGATAAGACAGGGGGCGGACACCGGGGAGCTGTTTTTT.

The chain has TRBV2 and TRBJ2-1; D call uncertain. This CDR3 has 16 amino acids. The V gene lost 5 bases and the J gene lost 0 bases, with 14 bases spanning the gap. Germline CDR1 reads SNHLY; CDR2 reads FYNNEI. CDR3 sequence reads: CASSPDSSSSYNEQFF. The CDR3 region has the DNA TGTGCCAGCAGTCCAGACTCCTCGAGCTCCTACAATGAGCAGTTCTTC.

J is TRBJ2-7 and V is TRBV7-9; 7 positions agree with TRBD2. The CDR3 has 15 amino acids. The J segment lost 3 bases and the V segment lost 7 bases, leaving 12 bases of the junction unmatched. Germline CDR1 reads SEHNR; CDR2 reads FQNEAQ (reference sequence). CDR3 protein: CASTSIGGLGYEQYF. CDR3 coding DNA: TGTGCCAGCACCTCCATCGGAGGACTAGGCTACGAGCAGTACTTC.